This T cell receptor beta chain came from a study of T-cell reconstitution after alpha-beta-depleted transplantation in children (dated by TCRdb to 2016 to 2018). In terms of the full investigation: The study quantitatively tracked T-cell immune reconstitution after TCRalphabeta/CD19-depleted allogeneic hematopoietic cell transplantation in children using TCR repertoire profiling.

From the cysteine up to the phenylalanine, the CDR3 has a length of 13 residues. Only CDR3 DNA is held: 39 bases, read in frame from base 1. As encoded in the germline V gene, CDR1 is SGHTS while CDR2 is YDEGEE. A distance of 8 bases separates the germline ends of V and J, which lose 2 bases and 2 bases respectively. Library preparation was by PCR. TCRdb records Illumina HiSeq 2500 as the sequencer. Molecular barcoding was employed in the preparation of TCR libraries, with unique molecular identifiers being used to normalize TCRbeta repertoire quantification. TCRdb's own reprocessing of the public reads used fastp at Q25 and MiXCR and kept productive beta chains. Rows with one shared CDR3 protein collapse into an entry with the most common genes and DNA. The sample table shows about 610,000 distinct CDR3 sequences, and roughly 10% are seen once. The ten top clones hold about 4% of the sample. This clonotype has at least ten counts. Its recognized antigen is unknown. One base away there is no much larger clone; base qualities are not given.

The source material was PBMCs from the stem cell graft donor, sampled from the stem cell graft. The TCR was taken from a human donor who donated a stem cell graft to a child with acute myeloid leukemia. The V gene is TRBV5-8 and the J gene is TRBJ2-7, with the D gene not confidently named. The DNA sequence is given as TGTGCCAGCAGCTTCGAGGACGCCTACGAGCAGTACTTC. This sequence encodes CASSFEDAYEQYF.